What follows are 12 T cell receptor beta chains derived from one specimen sequenced in a study of blood T cell repertoires in COVID-19 (TCRdb year 2020). Library generation was performed with the immunoSEQ multiplex PCR assay. TCRdb took this table from immuneACCESS and kept in-frame rearrangements with V and J called. Such tables lack part of the clones; where checked against another copy, unresolved V genes explain under half of the gap, and the rest is unexplained. This sample lists about 100,000 clones; around 87% were detected once. Roughly 10% of the sample is taken by the ten largest. Sequenced material: peripheral blood. The origin of the receptors is a young woman with acute or convalescent COVID-19.

The genes are TRBV9 and TRBJ1-3; D remains unclear. CDR3 length: 15 residues. Germline V lookup: CDR1 SGDLS, CDR2 YYNGEE. Trimming took 5 bases from V and 0 from J, leaving 12 bases between them. CDR3 protein: CASRGDSSSGNTIYF. The CDR3 DNA reads as TGTGCCAGCAGAGGCGACTCCAGCTCTGGAAACACCATATATTTT. Combining the CDR3 with reference TRBV9 and TRBJ1-3 gives the whole variable domain DSGVTQTPKHLITATGQRVTLRCSPRSGDLSVYWYQQSLDQGLQFLIQYYNGEERAKGNILERFSAQQFPDLHSELNLSSLELGDSALYFCASRGDSSSGNTIYFGEGSWLTVV.

The chain combines TRBV11-2 with TRBJ2-1, with 8 bases fitting TRBD2. This CDR3 has 15 amino acids. V shed 2 bases, J shed 5 bases, and the junction held 5 bases outside the gene matches. Germline CDR1 reads SGHAT; CDR2 reads FQNNGV. CDR3 loop: CASSLTGGTNNEQFF. The CDR3 DNA is TGTGCCAGCAGCTTAACGGGGGGGACAAACAATGAGCAGTTCTTC. Variable domain in full (rest from reference TRBV11-2 and TRBJ2-1): EAGVAQSPRYKIIEKRQSVAFWCNPISGHATLYWYQQILGQGPKLLIQFQNNGVVDDSQLPKDRFSAERLKGVDSTLKIQPAKLEDSAVYLCASSLTGGTNNEQFFGPGTRLTVL.

The chain has TRBV27 and TRBJ2-1, with D possibly TRBD2 on 6 matching bases. The CDR3 length is 13 residues. With 3 bases removed from V and 7 bases from J, the gap between germline ends came to 10 bases. Germline V lookup: CDR1 MNHEY, CDR2 SMNVEV (reference sequence). The DNA of the CDR3 is TGTGCCAGCAGTTTTATCGCGGGGAATGAGCAGTTCTTC. Protein sequence: CASSFIAGNEQFF.

The genes are TRBV5-6 and TRBJ2-7; TRBD1 aligns across 8 bases. CDR1 is SGHDT and CDR2 is YYEEEE in the germline V gene. The CDR3 spans 17 residues. With 3 bases clipped from V and 0 bases from J, the junction kept 11 bases outside the gene matches. The CDR3 DNA sequence: TGTGCCAGCAGCTCCTCTATGGACAGGGCCCTCTCCTACGAGCAGTACTTC. As protein: CASSSSMDRALSYEQYF.

The V gene is TRBV18, the J gene TRBJ2-7, with 8 positions matching TRBD1. The germline CDR1 and CDR2 sequences are KGHSH and LQKENI. The ends lost 6 bases at V and 3 bases at J; junction bases unmatched: 7. The CDR3 is 14 amino acids. The CDR3, as DNA: TGTGCCAGCTCCCCAGACAGGGGTCGCTACGAGCAGTACTTC. It is translated as CASSPDRGRYEQYF.

V is TRBV10-2 and J is TRBJ1-2, with 8 bases identical to TRBD1. Germline V gene sequence: CDR1 WSHSY, CDR2 SAAADI. The CDR3 consists of 15 residues. The J segment lost 4 bases and the V segment lost 0 bases, leaving 4 bases of the junction unmatched. In nucleotides, the CDR3 is TGCGCCAGCAGTGAGTCCCCCACAGGGGGCTATGGCTACACCTTC. Protein product: CASSESPTGGYGYTF.

This clone was detected ten times or more. The chain has TRBV5-1 and TRBJ1-1, with 10 bases that match TRBD1. V trimming: 4 bases; J trimming: 1 base; junction bases outside the gene matches: 7. The CDR3 has 16 residues. Per germline, CDR1 SGHRS and CDR2 YFSETQ. The CDR3 sequence is CASSTLRTGGNTEAFF. CDR3 DNA sequence: TGCGCCAGCAGCACCCTGAGGACAGGGGGGAACACTGAAGCTTTCTTT. Using reference TRBV5-1 and TRBJ1-1 for the parts outside the CDR3, the full variable domain is KAGVTQTPRYLIKTRGQQVTLSCSPISGHRSVSWYQQTPGQGLQFLFEYFSETQRNKGNFPGRFSGRQFSNSRSEMNVSTLELGDSALYLCASSTLRTGGNTEAFFGQGTRLTVV.

The table lists this clone with a count of one. The chain couples TRBV7-7 to TRBJ2-1; 9 bases line up with TRBD2. Unmatched junction bases numbered 8, after V lost 1 base and J lost 4 bases. The CDR3 is 17 amino acids. CDR1 is SSHAT, CDR2 FNYEAQ, per germline (reference sequence). CDR3 nucleotides: TGTGCCAGCAGCTTAGGTAGCGGGGGCCCCCTTTACAATGAGCAGTTCTTC. Its protein product is CASSLGSGGPLYNEQFF.

This chain uses TRBV19 with TRBJ2-3; D gene ambiguous. The CDR3 sequence is 12 residues long. Looked up from germline, CDR1 is LNHDA and CDR2 is SQIVND (reference sequence). V was shortened by 10 bases and J by 1 base, with 9 bases between the two germline ends. CDR3 in amino acids: CATAIRTDTQYF. DNA for the CDR3: TGTGCCACCGCGATTCGCACAGATACGCAGTATTTT.

The chain carries TRBV10-3 and TRBJ2-1; 8 bases map to TRBD2. Germline lookup yields CDR1 ENHRY and CDR2 SYGVKD. The CDR3 has 20 residues. Trimming removed 2 bases from V and 4 bases from J; junction bases left unmatched: 19. CDR3 DNA sequence: TGTGCCATCAGTGAGAACGATCCTACCCGGGGGGGTGGGCGGTACAATGAGCAGTTCTTC. It yields the protein CAISENDPTRGGGRYNEQFF.

The chain employs TRBV12-5 and TRBJ2-3; a weak D match, TRBD1 (7 bases). The V end lost 0 bases, the J end lost 10 bases, and 11 bases lay between the germline ends. The CDR3 has 13 residues. Per the germline V gene, CDR1 is LGHNT and CDR2 is FRNRAP. The CDR3 region has the DNA TGTGCTAGTGGTTTGGTGGCCAGGGGGGCGCAGTATTTT. It yields the protein CASGLVARGAQYF.

The chain couples TRBV28 to TRBJ1-3, with 7 bases matching TRBD1. There are 17 residues in the CDR3. Per germline, CDR1 MDHEN and CDR2 SYDVKM. The V segment lost 9 bases and the J segment 0 bases; nucleotides outside the gene matches: 14. Here the CDR3 DNA reads TGTGCCAGTATCAAATATACAGGGGCCGGCTCTGGAAACACCATATATTTT. Its protein product is CASIKYTGAGSGNTIYF.